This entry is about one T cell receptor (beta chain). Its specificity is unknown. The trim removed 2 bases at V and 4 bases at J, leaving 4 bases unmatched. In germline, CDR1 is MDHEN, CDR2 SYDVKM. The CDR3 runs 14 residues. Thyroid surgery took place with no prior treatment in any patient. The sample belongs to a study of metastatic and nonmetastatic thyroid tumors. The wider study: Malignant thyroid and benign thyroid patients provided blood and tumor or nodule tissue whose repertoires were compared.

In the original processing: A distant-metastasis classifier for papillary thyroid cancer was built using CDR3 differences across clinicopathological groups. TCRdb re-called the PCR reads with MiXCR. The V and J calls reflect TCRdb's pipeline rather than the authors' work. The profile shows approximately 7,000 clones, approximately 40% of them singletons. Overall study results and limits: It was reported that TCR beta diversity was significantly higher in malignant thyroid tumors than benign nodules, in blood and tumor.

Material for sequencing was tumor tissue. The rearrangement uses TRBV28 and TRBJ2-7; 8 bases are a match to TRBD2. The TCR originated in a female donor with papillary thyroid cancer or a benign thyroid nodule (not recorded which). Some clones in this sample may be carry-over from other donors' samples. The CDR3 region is CASSLSGRGYEQYF. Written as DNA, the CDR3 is TGTGCCAGCAGTTTAAGCGGGAGAGGATACGAGCAGTACTTC.